This passage covers 32 T cell receptor beta chains from one sample sequenced in a study of blood T cell repertoires in COVID-19. Some clones are missing from TCRdb's copy, which holds only in-frame ones; the method was immunoSEQ multiplex PCR. The sample holds 160,000 or so clones, around four fifths seen once. The sample taken for sequencing was peripheral blood. The receptor source for this set is a man aged 70 or older with active or convalescent COVID-19.

The V call is TRBV30, the J call TRBJ1-1; weak D call: TRBD1 (5 bases). The V gene's germline CDR1 is GTSNPN and CDR2 SVGIG (reference sequence). Trimming took off 2 bases at V and 4 bases at J, with 11 bases between the two ends. The length of the CDR3 is 13 residues. The CDR3 loop reads CAWSRGFGTEAFF. The DNA of the CDR3 is TGTGCCTGGAGTAGGGGATTCGGCACTGAAGCTTTCTTT.

V and J are TRBV5-5 and TRBJ2-7; D is ambiguous. In germline, CDR1 is SGHKS, CDR2 YYEKEE (reference sequence). The CDR3 consists of 15 residues. Trimming shortened V by 4 bases and J by 2 bases, and 16 bases separated the two germline ends. The CDR3 region is CASSPAARRAYEQYF. CDR3 nucleotide sequence: TGTGCCAGCAGCCCCGCCGCCCGGAGAGCCTACGAGCAGTACTTC.

The chain couples TRBV5-1 to TRBJ1-2, with D possibly matching TRBD1 (5 bases). The V gene lost 3 bases and the J gene lost 10 bases, with 22 bases spanning the gap. Germline lookup yields CDR1 SGHRS and CDR2 YFSETQ. This CDR3 is 15 amino acids long. CDR3 in DNA: TGCGCCAGCAGCTCCCCAGGGAGGGAGATCCTTGACTACACCTTC. It specifies CASSSPGREILDYTF.

J is TRBJ1-1 and V is TRBV2; the D gene is possibly TRBD1 (6 bases). Germline-derived CDR1 and CDR2 are SNHLY and FYNNEI. This CDR3 spans 14 amino acids. Trimming removed 5 bases from V and 1 base from J, with 11 bases in between. CDR3 residues: CASSSQGTNTEAFF. CDR3 DNA sequence: TGTGCCAGCAGTTCACAGGGAACGAACACTGAAGCTTTCTTT.

CDR3 sequence (DNA): TGTGCCAGCAGCTTCCTCCCGGGTCCAGGGGAAGCTGGGGCCAACGTCCTGACTTTC. This gives the protein CASSFLPGPGEAGANVLTF. The V and J genes are TRBV7-2 and TRBJ2-6; maybe TRBD1 (6 bases). The CDR3 covers 19 residues. Germline values: CDR1 SGHTA, CDR2 FQGNSA. The germline V and J ends were trimmed by 3 bases and 2 bases, with 20 bases remaining between them.

This clone was picked up a small number of times. The chain joins TRBV28 to TRBJ1-1; D remains ambiguous. Germline CDR1 reads MDHEN; CDR2 reads SYDVKM. The CDR3 is made up of 13 amino acids. Trimming took 11 bases from V and 0 from J, leaving 13 bases between them. CDR3 nucleotide sequence: TGTGCCTCGCACGCTCAGTTGAACACTGAAGCTTTCTTT. The encoded protein is CASHAQLNTEAFF.

V gene TRBV10-3 combines with J gene TRBJ1-1; 7 bases match TRBD1. Germline assignment: CDR1 ENHRY and CDR2 SYGVKD. After removal of 4 bases from V and 5 bases from J, the junction contained 10 bases not matched to a gene. The CDR3 consists of 15 residues. The CDR3 sequence: CAISAAQGVSTEAFF. The CDR3 coding sequence is TGTGCCATCAGTGCCGCGCAGGGGGTGAGTACTGAAGCTTTCTTT.

This chain links TRBV6-5 with TRBJ2-7; TRBD2 might be the D (5 bases). CDR1 is MNHEY, CDR2 SVGAGI, per germline. The CDR3 is 15 amino acids. V lost 6 bases, J lost 4 bases, and 19 bases lay in between. Here the CDR3 reads CASRVSVGGGYEQYF. The CDR3, as DNA: TGTGCCAGCAGGGTAAGCGTCGGCGGAGGTTACGAGCAGTACTTC.

The chain is built from TRBV12-3 or TRBV12-4 and TRBJ1-2, with 7 bases aligning to TRBD1. The J segment lost 4 bases and the V segment lost 5 bases, leaving 1 base of the junction unmatched. This CDR3 has 12 residues. The chain's CDR3 is CASSRTGYGYTF. For the CDR3, the DNA is TGTGCCAGCAGTAGGACAGGCTATGGCTACACCTTC.

The chain couples TRBV7-9 to TRBJ1-3; 7 positions match TRBD1. CDR3 length: 15 amino acids. Germline lookup yields CDR1 SEHNR and CDR2 FQNEAQ (reference sequence). The ends lost 5 bases at V and 0 bases at J; junction bases unmatched: 4. The CDR3 loop is CASSPGQDSGNTIYF. The CDR3 region has the DNA TGTGCCAGCAGCCCTGGACAGGACTCTGGAAACACCATATATTTT.

This clone showed up just once. At one boundary the junction diverges from the germline segment, which might be a read error. The chain has TRBV7-7 and TRBJ2-2; 9 bases are shared with TRBD2. Germline lookup yields CDR1 SSHAT and CDR2 FNYEAQ (reference sequence). The CDR3 totals 15 residues. DNA for the CDR3: TGTGCTAGCAGCGCTAGCGGGGAGAACACCGGGGAGCTGTTTTTT. Protein product: CASSASGENTGELFF.

The chain combines TRBV7-8 with TRBJ1-1; D uncertain. V was shortened by 0 bases and J by 0 bases, with 5 bases between the two germline ends. Germline V gene lookup returns CDR1 SGHVS and CDR2 FQNEAQ. CDR3 length: 14 amino acids. CDR3 nucleotide sequence: TGTGCCAGCAGCTTAGCGTTAGTGAACACTGAAGCTTTCTTT. As protein: CASSLALVNTEAFF. The full variable domain, completed using reference TRBV7-8 and TRBJ1-1, is GAGVSQSPRYKVAKRGQDVALRCDPISGHVSLFWYQQALGQGPEFLTYFQNEAQLDKSGLPSDRFFAERPEGSVSTLKIQRTQQEDSAVYLCASSLALVNTEAFFGQGTRLTVV.

V is TRBV6-5 and J is TRBJ1-1; possibly TRBD1 for D (6 bases). The CDR3 spans 15 residues. Trimming took off 9 bases at V and 0 bases at J, with 17 bases between the two ends. The germline gives CDR1 MNHEY, CDR2 SVGAGI. CDR3 protein: CASYFGQPLNTEAFF. The DNA for the CDR3 is TGTGCCAGTTATTTTGGACAGCCCTTGAACACTGAAGCTTTCTTT.

This clone was seen just once. The chain links TRBV5-4 to TRBJ2-3; TRBD2 matches 11 bases. Germline loops: CDR1 SGHNT, CDR2 YYREEE (reference sequence). V shed 0 bases and J 3 bases; nucleotides not matched to a gene: 3. The CDR3 loop spans 16 amino acids. The CDR3 region is CASSLGGLAATDTQYF. The CDR3 DNA is TGTGCCAGCAGCTTGGGGGGACTAGCGGCAACAGATACGCAGTATTTT.

This chain connects TRBV19 to TRBJ1-2, with D tentatively TRBD1 (5 bases). Trimming removed 6 bases from V and 3 bases from J, with 11 bases in between. The CDR3 has 13 amino acids. Germline V gives CDR1 LNHDA, CDR2 SQIVND (reference sequence). The CDR3 DNA is TGTGCCAGTAGGCCGGGACTCCACTATGGCTACACCTTC. Protein sequence: CASRPGLHYGYTF.

The chain is built from TRBV28 and TRBJ1-2; D is unclear. Trimming took off 3 bases at V and 3 bases at J, with 5 bases between the two ends. The CDR3 runs 12 residues. Germline values: CDR1 MDHEN, CDR2 SYDVKM. The CDR3 is CASSLGDYGYTF. CDR3 DNA: TGTGCCAGCAGTTTGGGAGACTATGGCTACACCTTC.

This chain joins TRBV5-1 and TRBJ2-1; 9 bases line up with TRBD1. The germline gives CDR1 SGHRS, CDR2 YFSETQ. The ends lost 0 bases at V and 1 base at J; junction bases unmatched: 5. The CDR3 spans 17 residues. As DNA, the CDR3 is TGCGCCAGCAGCTTGGGGGGACAGGGTACTTCCTACAATGAGCAGTTCTTC. The encoded protein is CASSLGGQGTSYNEQFF. The full variable domain, with the rest looked up from reference TRBV5-1 and TRBJ2-1, is KAGVTQTPRYLIKTRGQQVTLSCSPISGHRSVSWYQQTPGQGLQFLFEYFSETQRNKGNFPGRFSGRQFSNSRSEMNVSTLELGDSALYLCASSLGGQGTSYNEQFFGPGTRLTVL.

CDR3 amino acids: CASSLAAGASSYEQYF. Written as DNA, the CDR3 is TGTGCCAGCAGCTTAGCAGCGGGGGCCTCCTCCTACGAGCAGTACTTC. The chain uses TRBV7-2 and TRBJ2-7, with 8 bases that match TRBD2. The CDR3 contains 16 residues. Germline values: CDR1 SGHTA, CDR2 FQGNSA. The V gene end was trimmed by 0 bases and the J gene end by 0 bases; junction bases not matched to a gene: 4.

Comments on this clone: One junction end does not reproduce the germline sequence, and a read error may be involved. V gene TRBV2 combines with J gene TRBJ2-1; D possibly corresponds to TRBD1 (5 bases). CDR3 size: 15 residues. Germline lookup yields CDR1 SNHLY and CDR2 FYNNEI. The CDR3, as DNA: TGTGCCAGCTCTCTAGACAGCCTCTTAAACAATAAGCAGTTCTTC. Its translation is CASSLDSLLNNKQFF.

This clone was recorded a few times. The V call is TRBV9, the J call TRBJ1-6; 7 bases fit TRBD1. V dropped 3 bases and J dropped 6; count of bases not matched to a gene: 6. CDR1 is SGDLS, CDR2 YYNGEE, per germline. This CDR3 has 15 residues. The CDR3 bases are TGTGCCAGCAGCGCCCGGACAGGCCCTAATTCACCCCTCCACTTT. Its translation is CASSARTGPNSPLHF.

This clone showed up many times. This chain links TRBV3-1 (or the pseudogene TRBV3-2) with TRBJ2-5, with 7 bases lining up with TRBD1. The CDR3 covers 15 residues. Unmatched junction bases numbered 9, after V lost 3 bases and J lost 5 bases. From germline, CDR1 is LGHDT and CDR2 YNNKEL (reference sequence). As DNA, the CDR3 is TGTGCCAGCAGCCAGTCGACAGGGACGAGGGAGACCCAGTACTTC. Translating it yields CASSQSTGTRETQYF.

The V and J genes are TRBV24-1 and TRBJ2-1; TRBD2 agrees at 13 bases. This CDR3 region has 15 residues. The J segment lost 7 bases and the V segment lost 7 bases, leaving 6 bases of the junction unmatched. Germline CDR1 reads KGHDR; CDR2 reads SFDVKD. CDR3 DNA sequence: TGTGCCACCAGCGGGGTGGGACTAGCGGGAAATGAGCAGTTCTTC. It is translated as CATSGVGLAGNEQFF.

The chain recombines TRBV4-2 with TRBJ2-2; D may be TRBD2 (6 bases). The CDR3 length is 14 residues. V was cut by 4 bases and J by 6 bases, with 12 bases left in between. CDR1 LGHNA and CDR2 YNFKEQ come from the germline V gene. The CDR3 DNA follows: TGTGCCAGCAGCCCTCTGGGAGGAGCCGGGGAGCTGTTTTTT. Its translation is CASSPLGGAGELFF.

The rearrangement joins TRBV15 to TRBJ2-5, with 7 nucleotides matching TRBD1. Germline loops: CDR1 LNHNV, CDR2 YYDKDF (reference sequence). This CDR3 has 15 residues. V was clipped by 1 base and J by 5 bases; unmatched bases: 7. The CDR3 loop is CATSRGQGRAETQYF. The CDR3, as DNA: TGTGCCACCAGCAGAGGACAGGGAAGGGCGGAGACCCAGTACTTC.

This clone was seen a handful of times. J is TRBJ1-1 and V is TRBV28, with a possible D match to TRBD1 (5 bases). Germline V gene data show CDR1 as MDHEN and CDR2 as SYDVKM. The length of the CDR3 is 17 residues. Trimming stripped 0 bases from V and 1 base from J, with 15 bases between. CDR3 nucleotide sequence: TGTGCCAGCAGTTTATGGGGGGGGAACAGTCAGAACACTGAAGCTTTCTTT. Translated: CASSLWGGNSQNTEAFF.

The chain couples TRBV6-6 to TRBJ2-3; 7 bases match TRBD1. The CDR3 covers 16 residues. The V gene end was trimmed by 3 bases and the J gene end by 2 bases; junction bases not matched to a gene: 8. Germline V gene data show CDR1 as MNHNY and CDR2 as SVGAGI (reference sequence). The CDR3, as DNA: TGTGCCAGCAGTTATGGGGACAGCTTTTTCACAGATACGCAGTATTTT. Translating gives CASSYGDSFFTDTQYF.

The V and J genes are TRBV27 and TRBJ2-2, with D perhaps matching TRBD1 (6 bases). CDR1 MNHEY and CDR2 SMNVEV come from the germline V gene (reference sequence). The CDR3 runs 15 residues. The V end lost 5 bases, the J end lost 0 bases, and 10 bases lay between the germline ends. Here the CDR3 reads CASSVDRTNTGELFF. The DNA of the CDR3 is TGTGCCAGCAGTGTGGACAGAACGAACACCGGGGAGCTGTTTTTT.

The rearrangement links TRBV5-1 to TRBJ2-7, with D tentatively TRBD2 (6 bases). Trimming cost V 7 bases and J 2 bases, with 19 bases left between them. Germline values: CDR1 SGHRS, CDR2 YFSETQ. The CDR3 runs to 15 residues. The chain's CDR3 is CASGPRGSGPYEQYF. The DNA of the CDR3 is TGCGCCAGCGGCCCTCGGGGGAGCGGACCCTACGAGCAGTACTTC.

CDR3 amino acids: CASSSWGSGHQPQHF. CDR3 nucleotide sequence: TGTGCCAGCAGCTCTTGGGGCAGTGGTCATCAGCCCCAGCATTTT. J is TRBJ1-5 and V is TRBV5-4, with D perhaps TRBD1 (5 bases). The V end was cut by 3 bases, the J end by 5 bases, with 15 bases between. Germline assignment: CDR1 SGHNT and CDR2 YYREEE (reference sequence). The CDR3 spans 15 residues.

The chain combines TRBV11-2 with TRBJ2-7; TRBD2 aligns across 10 bases. In germline, CDR1 is SGHAT, CDR2 FQNNGV. The CDR3 runs to 16 residues. The trim removed 6 bases at V and 3 bases at J, leaving 11 bases unmatched. The CDR3 nucleotides read TGTGCCAGCAGTCACGGACAGCGGACTAGCGGCTACGAGCAGTACTTC. Translation: CASSHGQRTSGYEQYF.

The V and J genes are TRBV11-2 and TRBJ1-2, with no clear D. V dropped 5 bases and J dropped 3 bases, with 10 bases sitting between them. The CDR3 extends over 13 amino acids. Germline V gene sequence: CDR1 SGHAT, CDR2 FQNNGV. The CDR3 loop reads CASSPSRYYGYTF. CDR3 in DNA: TGTGCCAGCAGCCCGTCTAGGTACTATGGCTACACCTTC. Using reference TRBV11-2 and TRBJ1-2 for the parts outside the CDR3, the full variable domain is EAGVAQSPRYKIIEKRQSVAFWCNPISGHATLYWYQQILGQGPKLLIQFQNNGVVDDSQLPKDRFSAERLKGVDSTLKIQPAKLEDSAVYLCASSPSRYYGYTFGSGTRLTVV.

J is TRBJ2-7 and V is TRBV5-6; the match to TRBD1 covers 10 bases. There are 16 residues in the CDR3. V shed 3 bases and J 4 bases; nucleotides not matched to a gene: 10. The V gene's germline CDR1 is SGHDT and CDR2 YYEEEE. The CDR3 sequence is CASSYGPEDRGYEQYF. The CDR3, as DNA: TGTGCCAGCAGCTACGGGCCCGAGGACAGGGGGTACGAGCAGTACTTC.